Sequencing of this T cell receptor beta chain was carried out in a study of T cells in Graves' hyperthyroidism and ophthalmopathy. This CDR3 is 16 amino acids long. Germline trimming cut 2 bases from V and 8 bases from J; bases unmatched to any gene: 10. Per the germline V gene, CDR1 is SGHTA and CDR2 is FQGNSA. TCR beta CDR3 sequences were amplified from RNA transcripts. The HTBI set primed first-round TCR CDR3 RT-PCR. TCRdb analysed the multiplex PCR reads with MiXCR anew, one entry per CDR3 protein. Of some 490,000 distinct CDR3 sequences listed, about 16% are singletons. Sequencing input: blood. J is TRBJ2-2 and V is TRBV7-2; 8 nucleotides line up with TRBD2. The sequence derives from a woman in her thirties with Graves' ophthalmopathy. In DNA form, the CDR3 reads TGTGCCAGCAGCTTACTAGCGGGCGAGCTAGGAGGGGAGCTGTTTTTT. Amino acid sequence: CASSLLAGELGGELFF.